This entry concerns a single T cell receptor beta chain. Its specificity is not known. The junction and the germline gene differ at one end; a read error may be behind it. TCRdb redid the calling of the RACE reads with MiXCR, one entry per CDR3 protein. The data contain some 93,000 distinct CDR3 sequences, just under 9% of them seen just once; the ten biggest clones take up 2.5% to 3%. The data derive from a study of human T cells and chemical hapten exposure. The wider study: TCR yields per sample varied, mainly owing to small pooled library volume differences. Findings and limits, study-wide: High-frequency TCRs, those above 1 in 1000, stayed the same after DPC sensitization.

The CDR3 has 15 residues. CDR1 is SGHRS and CDR2 is YFSETQ in the germline V gene. Time point noted: healthy volunteer bleed at 2 weeks. Unfractionated whole blood served as the source for total RNA extraction. This sequence originates from a female donor in good health. Some clones in this sample may be carry-over from other donors' samples. V usage is TRBV5-1 and J usage is TRBJ2-1; possibly TRBD1 for D (6 bases). The sequenced sample consisted of whole blood. The DNA for the CDR3 is TGCACCAGCACCACCACAGGGAGTTTCTACAATGAGCAGTTCTTC. It translates to CTSTTTGSFYNEQFF.